This TCR beta chain emerged from a study of CD8+CD57+ T cells in acquired aplastic anemia. Study-level information: The average for DNA from sorted CD4+ and CD8+ cells was 3 to 4 ug.

CDR3 length equals 15 residues. Germline lookup yields CDR1 LGHNA and CDR2 YSLEER. Between the trimmed V and J ends, which lost 3 bases and 1 base, there was a span of 13 bases. Before being chosen for sequencing, patients had shown CD8+CD57+ cell expansion by flow cytometry. Both TCR beta VDJ combination and CDR3 sequence profiling were carried out. Genomic DNA was the template for this profiling. TCRdb ran MiXCR on the reads and lists one entry per CDR3 protein. Seen here are 100,000 to 150,000 distinct CDR3 sequences, 45% to 60% observed once, and the top ten hold under 35%. The chain couples TRBV4-3 to TRBJ2-7; a possible D gene is TRBD1 (5 bases). This clonotype originated in a human donor with aplastic anemia. The sequenced sample was sorted CD4+, CD8+, or CD8+CD57+ T cells (not recorded which) from PBMCs. The CDR3 coding sequence is TGCGCCAGCAGCCACCGACAGCATTCTTCCTACGAGCAGTACTTC. Encoded protein: CASSHRQHSSYEQYF.